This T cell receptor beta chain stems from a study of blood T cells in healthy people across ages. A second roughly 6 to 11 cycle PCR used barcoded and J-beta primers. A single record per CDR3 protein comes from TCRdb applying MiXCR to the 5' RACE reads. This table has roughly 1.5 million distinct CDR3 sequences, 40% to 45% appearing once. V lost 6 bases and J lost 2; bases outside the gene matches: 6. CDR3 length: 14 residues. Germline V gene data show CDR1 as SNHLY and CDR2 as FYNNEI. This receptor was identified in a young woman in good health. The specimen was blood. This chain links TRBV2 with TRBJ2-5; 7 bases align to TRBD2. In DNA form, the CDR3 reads TGTGCCAGCAGAGGTGATAGCGGGCAAGAGACCCAGTACTTC. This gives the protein CASRGDSGQETQYF.